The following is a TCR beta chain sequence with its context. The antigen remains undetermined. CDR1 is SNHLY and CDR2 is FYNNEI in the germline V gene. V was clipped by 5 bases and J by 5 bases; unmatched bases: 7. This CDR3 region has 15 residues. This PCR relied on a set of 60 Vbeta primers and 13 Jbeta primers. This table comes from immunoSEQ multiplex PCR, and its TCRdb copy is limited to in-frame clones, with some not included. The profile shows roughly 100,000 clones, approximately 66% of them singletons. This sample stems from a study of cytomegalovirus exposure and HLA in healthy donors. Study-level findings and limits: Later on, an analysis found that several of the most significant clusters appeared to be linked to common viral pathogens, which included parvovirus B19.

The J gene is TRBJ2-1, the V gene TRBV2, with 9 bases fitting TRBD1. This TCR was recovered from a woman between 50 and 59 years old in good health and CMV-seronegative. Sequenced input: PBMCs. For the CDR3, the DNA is TGTGCCAGCAGTTTCCGGGACAGGGTGAACAATGAGCAGTTCTTC. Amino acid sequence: CASSFRDRVNNEQFF.